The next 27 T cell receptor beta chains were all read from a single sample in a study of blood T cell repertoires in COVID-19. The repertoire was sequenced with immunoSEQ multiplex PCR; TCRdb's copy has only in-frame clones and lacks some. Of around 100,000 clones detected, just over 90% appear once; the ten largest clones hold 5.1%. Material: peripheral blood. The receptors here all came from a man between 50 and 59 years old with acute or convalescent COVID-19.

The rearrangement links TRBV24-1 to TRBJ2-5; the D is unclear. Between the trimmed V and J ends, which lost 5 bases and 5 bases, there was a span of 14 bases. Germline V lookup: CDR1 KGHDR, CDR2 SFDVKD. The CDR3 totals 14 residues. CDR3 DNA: TGTGCCACCAGTGCTGCTAGGCCCGGGGAGACCCAGTACTTC. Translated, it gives CATSAARPGETQYF.

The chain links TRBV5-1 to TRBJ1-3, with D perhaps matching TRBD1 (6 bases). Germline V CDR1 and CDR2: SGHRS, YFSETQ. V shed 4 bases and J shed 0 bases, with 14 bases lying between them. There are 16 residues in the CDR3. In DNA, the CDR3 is TGCGCCAGCAGCCGGAAAGGACAGAACTCTGGAAACACCATATATTTT. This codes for CASSRKGQNSGNTIYF. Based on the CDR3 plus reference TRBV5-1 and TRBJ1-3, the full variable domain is KAGVTQTPRYLIKTRGQQVTLSCSPISGHRSVSWYQQTPGQGLQFLFEYFSETQRNKGNFPGRFSGRQFSNSRSEMNVSTLELGDSALYLCASSRKGQNSGNTIYFGEGSWLTVV.

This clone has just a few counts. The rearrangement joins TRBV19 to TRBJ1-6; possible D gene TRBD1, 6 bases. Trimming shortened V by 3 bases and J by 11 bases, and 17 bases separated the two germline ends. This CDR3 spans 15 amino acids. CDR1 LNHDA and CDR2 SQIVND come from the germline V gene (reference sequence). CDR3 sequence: CASSMVGGSSPPLHF. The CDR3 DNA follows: TGTGCCAGTAGTATGGTAGGGGGTTCGTCGCCACCCCTCCACTTT.

The CDR3 is CASSLTSGSWYEQYF. The CDR3 DNA reads as TGTGCCAGTAGCTTAACTAGCGGGAGTTGGTACGAGCAGTACTTC. This chain uses TRBV19 with TRBJ2-7; 11 bases map to TRBD2. The V segment lost 6 bases and the J segment 4 bases; nucleotides outside the gene matches: 8. CDR3 length: 15 amino acids. The germline V gene has CDR1 LNHDA and CDR2 SQIVND (reference sequence). Based on the CDR3 plus reference TRBV19 and TRBJ2-7, the full variable domain is DGGITQSPKYLFRKEGQNVTLSCEQNLNHDAMYWYRQDPGQGLRLIYYSQIVNDFQKGDIAEGYSVSREKKESFPLTVTSAQKNPTAFYLCASSLTSGSWYEQYFGPGTRLTVT.

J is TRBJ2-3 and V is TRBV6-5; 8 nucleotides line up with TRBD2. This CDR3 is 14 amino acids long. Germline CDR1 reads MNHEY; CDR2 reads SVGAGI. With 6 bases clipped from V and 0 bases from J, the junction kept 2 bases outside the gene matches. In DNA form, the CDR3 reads TGTGCCAGCAGGCGGGGGGATAGCACAGATACGCAGTATTTT. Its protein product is CASRRGDSTDTQYF.

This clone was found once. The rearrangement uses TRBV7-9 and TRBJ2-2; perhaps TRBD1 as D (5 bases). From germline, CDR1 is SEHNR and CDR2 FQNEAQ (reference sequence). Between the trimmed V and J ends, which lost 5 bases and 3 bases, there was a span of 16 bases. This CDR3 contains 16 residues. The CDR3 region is CASSHSRVLDTGELFF. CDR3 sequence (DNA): TGTGCCAGCAGCCATAGCAGGGTACTCGACACCGGGGAGCTGTTTTTT.

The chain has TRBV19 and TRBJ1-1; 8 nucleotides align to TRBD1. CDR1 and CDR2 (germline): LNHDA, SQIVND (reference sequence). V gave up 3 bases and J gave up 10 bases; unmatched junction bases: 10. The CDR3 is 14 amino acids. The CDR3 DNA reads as TGTGCCAGTAGTATGGGGGCAGGGGGCTTTGGAGCTTTCTTT. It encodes CASSMGAGGFGAFF.

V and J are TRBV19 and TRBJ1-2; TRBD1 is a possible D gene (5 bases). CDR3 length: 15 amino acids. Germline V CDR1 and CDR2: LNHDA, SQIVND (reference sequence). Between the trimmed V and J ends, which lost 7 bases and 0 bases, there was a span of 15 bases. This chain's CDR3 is CASNPQGNPNYGYTF. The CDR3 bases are TGTGCCAGTAATCCTCAGGGAAATCCTAACTATGGCTACACCTTC.

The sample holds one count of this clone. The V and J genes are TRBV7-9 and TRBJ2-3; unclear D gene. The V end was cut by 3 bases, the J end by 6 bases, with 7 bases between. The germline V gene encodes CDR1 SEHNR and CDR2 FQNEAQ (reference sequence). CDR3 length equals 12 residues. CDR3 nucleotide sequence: TGTGCCAGCAGCTTTTTGAGGGATACGCAGTATTTT. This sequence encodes CASSFLRDTQYF. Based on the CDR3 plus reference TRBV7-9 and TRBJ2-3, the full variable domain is DTGVSQNPRHKITKRGQNVTFRCDPISEHNRLYWYRQTLGQGPEFLTYFQNEAQLEKSRLLSDRFSAERPKGSFSTLEIQRTEQGDSAMYLCASSFLRDTQYFGPGTRLTVL.

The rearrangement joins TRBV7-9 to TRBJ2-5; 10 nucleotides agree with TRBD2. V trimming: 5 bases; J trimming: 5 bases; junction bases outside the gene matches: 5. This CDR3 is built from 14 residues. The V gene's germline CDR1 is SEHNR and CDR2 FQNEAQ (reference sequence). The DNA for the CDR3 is TGTGCCAGCAGCCAGACAGCGGGAGGGGAGACCCAGTACTTC. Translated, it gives CASSQTAGGETQYF.

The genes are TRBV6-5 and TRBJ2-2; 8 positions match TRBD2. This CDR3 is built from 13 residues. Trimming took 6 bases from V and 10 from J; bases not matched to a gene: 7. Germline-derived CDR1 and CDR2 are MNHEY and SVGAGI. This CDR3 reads CASSSAGETELFF. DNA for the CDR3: TGTGCCAGCAGCTCAGCGGGAGAAACGGAGCTGTTTTTT.

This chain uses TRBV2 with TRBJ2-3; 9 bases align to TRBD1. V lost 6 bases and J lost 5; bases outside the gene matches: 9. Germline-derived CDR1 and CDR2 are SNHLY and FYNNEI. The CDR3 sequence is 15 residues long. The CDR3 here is CASSLEQGAGDTQYF. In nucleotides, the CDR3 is TGTGCCAGCAGCCTAGAACAGGGGGCAGGAGATACGCAGTATTTT.

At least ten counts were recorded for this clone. CDR3 region: CASSHQGADYGYTF. In DNA, the CDR3 is TGTGCCAGCAGTCACCAGGGGGCGGACTATGGCTACACCTTC. The chain recombines TRBV7-9 with TRBJ1-2; TRBD1 matches 8 bases. This CDR3 comprises 14 residues. Per germline, CDR1 SEHNR and CDR2 FQNEAQ (reference sequence). Unmatched junction bases numbered 6, after V lost 6 bases and J lost 3 bases.

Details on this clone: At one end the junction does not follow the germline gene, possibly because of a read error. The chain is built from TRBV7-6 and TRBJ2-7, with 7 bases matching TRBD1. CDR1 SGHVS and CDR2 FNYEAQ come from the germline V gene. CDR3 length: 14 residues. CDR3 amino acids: CASSLGTASYEQYF. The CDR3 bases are TGCGCCAGCAGCTTGGGGACAGCCTCCTACGAGCAGTACTTC.

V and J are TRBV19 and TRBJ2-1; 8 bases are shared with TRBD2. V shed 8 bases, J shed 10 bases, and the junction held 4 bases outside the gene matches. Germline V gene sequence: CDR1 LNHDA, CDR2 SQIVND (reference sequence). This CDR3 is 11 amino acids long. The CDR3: CASLAGPEQFF. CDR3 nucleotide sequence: TGTGCCAGTCTAGCGGGTCCAGAGCAGTTCTTC.

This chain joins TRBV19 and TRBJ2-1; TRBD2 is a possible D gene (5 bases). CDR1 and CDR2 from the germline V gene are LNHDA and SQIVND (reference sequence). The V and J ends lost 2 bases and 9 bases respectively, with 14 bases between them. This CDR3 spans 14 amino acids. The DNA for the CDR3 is TGTGCCAGTAGTATAAAACGGGATTACGGTGAGCAGTTCTTC. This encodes CASSIKRDYGEQFF.

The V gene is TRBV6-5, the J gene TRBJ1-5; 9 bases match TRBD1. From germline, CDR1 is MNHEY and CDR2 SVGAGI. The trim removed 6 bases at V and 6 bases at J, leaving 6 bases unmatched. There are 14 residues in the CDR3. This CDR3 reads CASRRRTGVQPQHF. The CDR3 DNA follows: TGTGCCAGCAGACGCCGGACAGGGGTTCAGCCCCAGCATTTT.

The CDR3 region has the DNA TGTGCCTGGCAAAGGGGATCCAATCAGCCCCAGCATTTT. Its translation is CAWQRGSNQPQHF. The V call is TRBV30, the J call TRBJ1-5, with a possible D match to TRBD1 (5 bases). Looked up from germline, CDR1 is GTSNPN and CDR2 is SVGIG (reference sequence). V was trimmed by 5 bases and J by 3 bases, leaving 11 bases between them. This CDR3 comprises 13 residues.

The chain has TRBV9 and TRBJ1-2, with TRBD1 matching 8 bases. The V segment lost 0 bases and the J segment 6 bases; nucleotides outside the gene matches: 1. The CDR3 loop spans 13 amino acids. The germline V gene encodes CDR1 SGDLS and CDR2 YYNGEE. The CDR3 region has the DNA TGTGCCAGCAGCGTAGACAGGGGGGATGGCTACACCTTC. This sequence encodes CASSVDRGDGYTF.

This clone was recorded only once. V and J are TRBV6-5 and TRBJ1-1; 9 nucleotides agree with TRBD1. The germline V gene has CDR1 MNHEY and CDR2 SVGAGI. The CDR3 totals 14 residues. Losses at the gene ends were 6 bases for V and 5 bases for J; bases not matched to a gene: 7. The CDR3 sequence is CASRAGQGVTEAFF. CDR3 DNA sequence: TGTGCCAGCAGGGCGGGACAGGGAGTAACTGAAGCTTTCTTT.

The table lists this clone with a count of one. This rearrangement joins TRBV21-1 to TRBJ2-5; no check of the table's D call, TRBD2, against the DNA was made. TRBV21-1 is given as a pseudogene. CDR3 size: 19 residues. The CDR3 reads CASSKGTLRRAGPQETQYF. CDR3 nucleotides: TGTGCCAGCAGCAAAGGCACCCTCAGGCGAGCGGGACCCCAAGAGACCCAGTACTTC.

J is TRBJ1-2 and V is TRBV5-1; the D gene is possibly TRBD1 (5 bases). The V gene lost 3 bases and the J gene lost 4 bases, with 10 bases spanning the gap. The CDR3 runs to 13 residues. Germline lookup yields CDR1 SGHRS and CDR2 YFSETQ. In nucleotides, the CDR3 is TGCGCCAGCAGCTCTACAGGACCCTATGGCTACACCTTC. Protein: CASSSTGPYGYTF.

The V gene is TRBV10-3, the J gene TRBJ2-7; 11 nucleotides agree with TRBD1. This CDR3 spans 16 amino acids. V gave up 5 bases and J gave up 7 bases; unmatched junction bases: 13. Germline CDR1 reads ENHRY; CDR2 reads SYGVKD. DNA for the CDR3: TGTGCCATCAGTCGGACAGGGGGCGCGATCTGGAATGAGCAGTACTTC. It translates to CAISRTGGAIWNEQYF.

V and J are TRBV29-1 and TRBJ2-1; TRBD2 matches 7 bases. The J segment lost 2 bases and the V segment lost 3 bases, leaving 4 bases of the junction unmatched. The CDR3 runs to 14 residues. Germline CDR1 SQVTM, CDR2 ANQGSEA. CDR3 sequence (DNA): TGCAGCGTTGAGGTGGGAGGGCCCTACAATGAGCAGTTCTTC. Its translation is CSVEVGGPYNEQFF.

The CDR3 region has the DNA TGCGCCAGCAGACTAGCGGGCACAGATACGCAGTATTTT. It translates to CASRLAGTDTQYF. The chain is built from TRBV10-2 and TRBJ2-3; 8 bases are a match to TRBD2. The CDR3 extends over 13 amino acids. V shed 6 bases, J shed 1 base, and the junction held 0 bases outside the gene matches. Germline V gene lookup returns CDR1 WSHSY and CDR2 SAAADI.

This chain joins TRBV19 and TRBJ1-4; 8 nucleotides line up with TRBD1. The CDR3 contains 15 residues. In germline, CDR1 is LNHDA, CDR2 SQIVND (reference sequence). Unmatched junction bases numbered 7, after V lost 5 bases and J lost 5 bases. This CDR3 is CASSLRTGQNEKLFF. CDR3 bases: TGTGCCAGTAGTTTGCGGACAGGGCAGAATGAAAAACTGTTTTTT.

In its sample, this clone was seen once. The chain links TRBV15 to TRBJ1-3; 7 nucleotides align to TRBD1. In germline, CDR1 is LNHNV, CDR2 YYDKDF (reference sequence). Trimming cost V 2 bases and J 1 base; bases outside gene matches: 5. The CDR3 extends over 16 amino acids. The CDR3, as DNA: TGTGCCACCAGCAGAAGACAGGGTAATTCTGGAAACACCATATATTTT. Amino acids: CATSRRQGNSGNTIYF.